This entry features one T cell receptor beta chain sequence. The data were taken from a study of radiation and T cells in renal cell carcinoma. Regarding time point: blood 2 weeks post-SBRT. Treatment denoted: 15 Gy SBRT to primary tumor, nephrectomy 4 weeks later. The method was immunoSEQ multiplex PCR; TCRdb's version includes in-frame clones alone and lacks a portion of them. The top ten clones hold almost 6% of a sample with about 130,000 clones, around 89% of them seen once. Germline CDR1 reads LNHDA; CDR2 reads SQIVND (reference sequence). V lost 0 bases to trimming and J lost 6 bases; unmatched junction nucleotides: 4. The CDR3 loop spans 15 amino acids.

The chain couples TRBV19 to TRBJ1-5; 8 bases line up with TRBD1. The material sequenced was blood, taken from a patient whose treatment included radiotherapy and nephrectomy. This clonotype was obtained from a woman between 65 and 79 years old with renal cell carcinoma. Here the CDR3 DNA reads TGTGCCAGTAGTATAGAAGGACAGGGCGGTCAGCCCCAGCATTTT. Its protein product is CASSIEGQGGQPQHF.